The rows below give T cell receptor beta chains drawn from one sample of a study of T cell changes during pregnancy in multiple sclerosis. Clones were sequenced by immunoSEQ multiplex PCR, and TCRdb holds only the in-frame ones, with some missing. Here the sample spans about 8,500 clones, roughly 87% being singletons. The sequences come from CD8+ T cells from peripheral blood mononuclear cells, collected in the first trimester of pregnancy. These receptors were collected from a female donor in good health, enrolled as a control in a pregnancy study. The CDR3 runs from the conserved cysteine through the conserved F or W. The order of the fields is J gene, clone size, CDR3 length, D gene, V gene, CDR3 protein, CDR3 DNA. The D gene is left open where the match is weak. Clone sizes are given selectively: once, few, many, or a class where the clone is expanded.

J gene: TRBJ2-1
clone size: once
CDR3 length: 15
D gene: TRBD2
V gene: TRBV29-1
CDR3 protein: CSVEVLTSGSSEQFF
CDR3 DNA: TGCAGCGTTGAAGTCTTGACTAGCGGGAGTAGTGAGCAGTTCTTC

J gene: TRBJ2-3
clone size: once
CDR3 length: 17
D gene: TRBD1
V gene: TRBV7-9
CDR3 protein: CASSPADRGWDTDTQYF
CDR3 DNA: TGTGCCAGCAGCCCGGCGGACAGGGGGTGGGACACAGATACGCAGTATTTT

J gene: TRBJ2-3
clone size: NA
CDR3 length: 15
D gene: NA
V gene: TRBV9
CDR3 protein: CASSEVNSEPDTQYF
CDR3 DNA: TGTGCCAGCAGCGAAGTGAATAGCGAACCAGATACGCAGTATTTT

J gene: TRBJ1-3
clone size: NA
CDR3 length: 16
D gene: NA
V gene: TRBV2
CDR3 protein: CASSEAAAADGNTIYF
CDR3 DNA: TGTGCCAGCAGTGAAGCCGCGGCCGCGGATGGAAACACCATATATTTT

J gene: TRBJ2-3
clone size: NA
CDR3 length: 15
D gene: TRBD1
V gene: TRBV11-2
CDR3 protein: CASSFPGQGPDTQYF
CDR3 DNA: TGTGCCAGCAGCTTCCCGGGACAGGGTCCAGATACGCAGTATTTT

J gene: TRBJ1-2
clone size: NA
CDR3 length: 14
D gene: TRBD1
V gene: TRBV7-2
CDR3 protein: CASSLEPGGYGYTF
CDR3 DNA: TGTGCCAGCAGCTTAGAGCCAGGGGGCTATGGCTACACCTTC

J gene: TRBJ2-1
clone size: once
CDR3 length: 15
D gene: NA
V gene: TRBV13
CDR3 protein: CASRIRGLSYNEQFF
CDR3 DNA: TGTGCCAGCAGGATCCGGGGTCTCTCCTACAATGAGCAGTTCTTC

J gene: TRBJ2-2
clone size: once
CDR3 length: 17
D gene: NA
V gene: TRBV21-1
CDR3 protein: CASILALAGGCTGELFF
CDR3 DNA: TGTGCCAGCATCCTCGCCTTAGCGGGGGGCTGTACCGGGGAGCTGTTTTTT

J gene: TRBJ2-2
clone size: NA
CDR3 length: 13
D gene: TRBD1
V gene: TRBV28
CDR3 protein: CASRQGVTGELFF
CDR3 DNA: TGTGCCAGCAGGCAGGGGGTAACCGGGGAGCTGTTTTTT

J gene: TRBJ2-1
clone size: NA
CDR3 length: 13
D gene: NA
V gene: TRBV6-4
CDR3 protein: CASASGDDNEQFF
CDR3 DNA: TGTGCCAGCGCCTCGGGAGACGACAATGAGCAGTTCTTC